These T cell receptor beta chains were read from a single sample in a study of cytomegalovirus exposure and HLA in healthy donors. Only in-frame clones appear in the TCRdb table, and some are missing; sequencing was by immunoSEQ multiplex PCR. The sample gives roughly 130,000 clones, roughly 77% of which show up once; 5.3% is in the top ten. Sequences were obtained from PBMCs. The receptor set was obtained from a man younger than 45 in good health and CMV-seronegative. Each CDR3 is given with its conserved first and last residue. The D gene is left open where the match is weak. Clone size is given for some rows only: seen once, a few or many times, or a class if the clone is expanded.

>.|TRBD2|TRBV5-1|TRBJ2-5
CASSWTSGSGWQETQYF
TGCGCCAGCAGTTGGACTAGCGGGAGCGGGTGGCAAGAGACCCAGTACTTC
>few|TRBD1|TRBV2|TRBJ2-5
CASSEDRAETQYF
TGTGCCAGCAGTGAGGACAGGGCCGAGACCCAGTACTTC
>.|TRBD2|TRBV4-3|TRBJ2-5
CASSQDSGSQKTQYF
TGCGCCAGCAGCCAAGATAGCGGGAGCCAAAAGACCCAGTACTTC
>.|.|TRBV28|TRBJ1-1
CASRRRGLNTEAFF
TGTGCCAGCCGTAGGCGGGGACTTAACACTGAAGCTTTCTTT
>.|TRBD1|TRBV7-8|TRBJ1-6
CASSGDRPSGTPLHF
TGTGCCAGCAGCGGGGACAGACCATCTGGGACACCCCTCCACTTT
>.|TRBD1|TRBV7-2|TRBJ1-5
CASSWGEQGLWQPQHF
TGTGCCAGCAGCTGGGGAGAACAGGGGCTTTGGCAGCCCCAGCATTTT
>.|.|TRBV5-4|TRBJ1-2
CASSFRWTDGYTF
TGTGCCAGCAGCTTCCGATGGACTGATGGCTACACCTTC
>.|TRBD1|TRBV28|TRBJ2-2
CASSLEKTGKIGELFF
TGTGCCAGCAGTCTAGAAAAGACAGGGAAGATCGGGGAGCTGTTTTTT
>.|TRBD1|TRBV18|TRBJ2-7
CASSLGQGDYEQYF
TGTGCCAGCTCACTAGGACAGGGCGACTACGAGCAGTACTTC
>.|.|TRBV11-1|TRBJ2-1
CASSLAEVTDFFQYNEQFF
TGTGCCAGCAGCTTAGCGGAAGTGACAGACTTTTTCCAATACAATGAGCAGTTCTTC
>.|TRBD1|TRBV19|TRBJ1-2
CASSSQGVYGYTF
TGTGCCAGTAGTAGCCAGGGGGTCTATGGCTACACCTTC
>.|.|TRBV6-6|TRBJ2-2
CASSYSRQITGELFF
TGTGCCAGCAGTTACTCGAGGCAGATCACCGGGGAGCTGTTTTTT
>.|.|TRBV10-3|TRBJ1-1
CAIRQVAGAPFF
TGTGCCATAAGACAGGTAGCAGGGGCACCTTTCTTT
>.|.|TRBV28|TRBJ2-7
CAIGPLGGREQYF
TGTGCCATTGGCCCCCTCGGGGGTCGCGAGCAGTACTTC
>few|TRBD1|TRBV13|TRBJ2-7
CASSPAGQGDEQYF
TGTGCCAGCAGCCCCGCCGGACAGGGCGACGAGCAGTACTTC
>.|TRBD2|TRBV6-6|TRBJ2-5
CASLSGQETQYF
TGTGCCAGCCTTAGCGGGCAAGAGACCCAGTACTTC
>.|.|TRBV5-1|TRBJ2-5
CASSFSRSGETQYF
TGCGCCAGCAGCTTCTCCAGGTCCGGAGAGACCCAGTACTTC
>.|TRBD1|TRBV5-1|TRBJ2-1
CASRGQGAYNEQFF
TGCGCCAGCAGAGGACAGGGGGCCTACAATGAGCAGTTCTTC
>.|TRBD1|TRBV5-1|TRBJ2-2
CASSYTGGANTGELFF
TGCGCCAGCAGCTATACAGGGGGCGCGAACACCGGGGAGCTGTTTTTT
>.|.|TRBV7-9|TRBJ2-5
CASSLLGGKETQYF
TGTGCCAGCAGCTTACTCGGGGGTAAAGAGACCCAGTACTTC
>.|.|TRBV6-1|TRBJ2-1
CASREFGNEQFF
TGTGCCAGCAGGGAGTTTGGCAATGAGCAGTTCTTC
>.|.|TRBV28|TRBJ2-7
CASSLPWTASYEQYF
TGTGCCAGCAGCCTCCCGTGGACAGCCTCCTACGAGCAGTACTTC
>.|.|TRBV2|TRBJ2-2
CASRWETGGSGELFF
TGTGCCAGCAGGTGGGAGACTGGAGGTTCCGGGGAGCTGTTTTTT
>.|.|TRBV5-6|TRBJ2-2
CASSLRGSAGELFF
TGTGCCAGCAGCTTGAGGGGTTCGGCCGGGGAGCTGTTTTTT
>.|.|TRBV2|TRBJ1-2
CASSEAVTLGYTF
TGTGCCAGCAGTGAAGCGGTGACTCTCGGCTACACCTTC
>.|TRBD2|TRBV7-2|TRBJ2-3
CASSFSGLDTQYF
TGTGCCAGCAGCTTCTCGGGACTAGACACGCAGTATTTT
>few|TRBD1|TRBV5-4|TRBJ1-1
CASSAGQGLVDTEAFF
TGTGCCAGCAGCGCGGGACAGGGATTAGTGGACACTGAAGCTTTCTTT
>.|TRBD1|TRBV19|TRBJ1-1
CASSGDRGNTEAFF
TGTGCCAGTAGTGGGGACAGGGGAAACACTGAAGCTTTCTTT
>.|TRBD2|TRBV5-1|TRBJ2-1
CASSLGLAGGLDNEQFF
TGCGCCAGCAGCTTGGGACTAGCGGGAGGGCTGGACAATGAGCAGTTCTTC
>.|TRBD1|TRBV27|TRBJ1-6
CASSTHGQGKSPLHF
TGTGCCAGCAGTACCCACGGACAGGGGAAATCACCCCTCCACTTT
>.|.|TRBV28|TRBJ1-1
CASSTGGTEAFF
TGTGCCAGCAGTACCGGGGGAACTGAAGCTTTCTTT
>.|.|TRBV6-1|TRBJ1-1
CASRPGHAPNTEAFF
TGTGCCAGCAGGCCGGGACATGCCCCGAACACTGAAGCTTTCTTT
>.|.|TRBV21-1|TRBJ1-2
CASTQGCDYGYTF
TGTGCCAGCACCCAGGGGTGTGACTATGGCTACACCTTC
>.|.|TRBV4-3|TRBJ2-7
CASSLQRQLAYEQYF
TGCGCCAGCAGCCTCCAACGACAGCTCGCCTACGAGCAGTACTTC
>once|TRBD1|TRBV5-1|TRBJ2-3
CASWTGVGTDTQYF
TGCGCCAGCTGGACAGGGGTAGGCACAGATACGCAGTATTTT
>.|TRBD2|TRBV10-1|TRBJ2-1
CASARGGESEQFF
TGCGCCAGCGCCCGGGGGGGAGAGAGTGAGCAGTTCTTC
>few|.|TRBV27|TRBJ1-5
CASSQSSNQPQHF
TGTGCCAGCAGTCAATCTAGCAATCAGCCCCAGCATTTT
>.|.|TRBV5-4|TRBJ1-1
CAGAGVNTEAFF
TGTGCCGGCGCGGGGGTGAACACTGAAGCTTTCTTT
>.|.|TRBV5-6|TRBJ2-7
CASSTGPYGVYEQYF
TGTGCCAGCAGCACCGGACCCTACGGGGTCTACGAGCAGTACTTC
>.|TRBD2|TRBV6-6|TRBJ2-7
CASSPSGTYEQYF
TGTGCCAGCAGCCCTAGCGGAACCTACGAGCAGTACTTC
>.|.|TRBV2|TRBJ2-7
CASSLDSRSYEQYF
TGTGCCAGCAGTTTAGACAGCCGCTCCTACGAGCAGTACTTC
>few|.|TRBV9|TRBJ2-5
CASNLGRSGSETQYF
TGTGCCAGCAACCTTGGGAGAAGTGGGTCAGAGACCCAGTACTTC